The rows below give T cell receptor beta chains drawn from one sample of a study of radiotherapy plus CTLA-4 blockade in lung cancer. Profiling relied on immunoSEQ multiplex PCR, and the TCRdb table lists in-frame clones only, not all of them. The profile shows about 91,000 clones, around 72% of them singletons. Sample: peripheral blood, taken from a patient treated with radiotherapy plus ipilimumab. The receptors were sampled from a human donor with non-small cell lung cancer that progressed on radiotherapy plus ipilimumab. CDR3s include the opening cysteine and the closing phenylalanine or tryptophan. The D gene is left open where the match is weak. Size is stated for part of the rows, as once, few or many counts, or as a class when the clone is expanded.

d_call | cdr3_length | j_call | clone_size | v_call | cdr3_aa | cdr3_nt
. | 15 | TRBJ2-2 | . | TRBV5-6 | CASSFLRSGTGELFF | TGTGCCAGCAGCTTTTTGCGTTCGGGAACCGGGGAGCTGTTTTTT
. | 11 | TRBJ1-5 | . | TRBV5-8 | CASSSRGPQHF | TGTGCCAGCAGCTCCCGAGGGCCCCAGCATTTT
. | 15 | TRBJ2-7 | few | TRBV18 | CASSIRTVPLYEQYF | TGTGCCAGCTCGATTAGGACAGTTCCCCTCTACGAGCAGTACTTC
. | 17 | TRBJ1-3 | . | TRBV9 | CASSSPRQDRSGNTIYF | TGTGCCAGCAGCTCCCCGAGACAGGACCGCTCTGGAAACACCATATATTTT
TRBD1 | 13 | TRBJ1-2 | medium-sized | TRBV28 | CASLRRQGYGYTF | TGTGCCAGCTTGCGTAGACAGGGCTATGGCTACACCTTC
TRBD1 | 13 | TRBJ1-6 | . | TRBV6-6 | CASSRDRYSPLHF | TGTGCCAGCAGCCGGGACAGATATTCACCCCTCCACTTT
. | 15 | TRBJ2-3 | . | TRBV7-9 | CASSSPSRGTDTQYF | TGTGCCAGCAGCTCGCCGAGCAGGGGCACAGATACGCAGTATTTT
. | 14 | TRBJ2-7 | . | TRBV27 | CASSLQGDFYEQYF | TGTGCCAGCAGTTTGCAGGGGGACTTCTACGAGCAGTACTTC
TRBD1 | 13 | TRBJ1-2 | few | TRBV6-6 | CASSYLTGGGYTF | TGTGCCAGCAGTTACCTTACAGGGGGTGGCTACACCTTC
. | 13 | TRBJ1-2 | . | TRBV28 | CASQNGDNYGYTF | TGTGCCAGCCAAAACGGGGACAACTATGGCTACACCTTC
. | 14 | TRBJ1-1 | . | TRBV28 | CASSFREMNTEAFF | TGTGCCAGCAGTTTCAGAGAGATGAACACTGAAGCTTTCTTT
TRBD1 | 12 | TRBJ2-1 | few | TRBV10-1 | CASSETGDEQFF | TGCGCCAGCAGTGAGACAGGGGATGAGCAGTTCTTC
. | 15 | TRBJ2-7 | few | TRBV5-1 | CASSLAPDRTYEQYF | TGCGCCAGCAGCTTGGCTCCGGACAGAACCTACGAGCAGTACTTC
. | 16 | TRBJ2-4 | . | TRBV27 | CASSLWQGTGKNIQYF | TGTGCCAGCAGTTTATGGCAGGGTACAGGTAAAAACATTCAGTACTTC
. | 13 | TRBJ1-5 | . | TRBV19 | CASSTGAFQPQHF | TGTGCCAGTAGTACAGGGGCGTTTCAGCCCCAGCATTTT
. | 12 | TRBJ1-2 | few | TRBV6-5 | CASKTTNYGYTF | TGTGCCAGCAAGACAACTAACTATGGCTACACCTTC
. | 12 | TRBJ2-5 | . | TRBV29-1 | CSVDTGQETQYF | TGCAGCGTTGACACAGGTCAAGAGACCCAGTACTTC
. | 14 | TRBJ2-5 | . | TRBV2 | CASSPGRNGETQYF | TGTGCCAGCAGTCCCGGTCGAAACGGGGAGACCCAGTACTTC